This T cell receptor (beta chain) was observed in a study of graft-versus-host responses after intestinal transplantation. On the study more broadly: Multivisceral, liver-intestinal, or isolated intestinal grafts went to recipients. Every recipient had anti-thymocyte globulin induction and two to four years of tacrolimus plus steroids. Notes on the study in general: Allografts of one patient group, those with graft-donor T cell macrochimerism, had high graft-versus-host to host-versus-graft clonal ratios. Among recipient marrow samples, GvH clones were found; some appeared first in ileum or blood.

TCRdb's table, derived via immunoSEQ multiplex PCR, lists solely in-frame clones and lacks some. The sample contains 130,000 or so clones, approximately 90% of which appear only once. Of note for this clone: Its target is not known.

Germline V gives CDR1 SNHLY, CDR2 FYNNEI. This CDR3 is 15 amino acids long. Between the trimmed V and J ends, which lost 1 base and 5 bases, there was a span of 14 bases. This receptor was obtained from a human donor who received an intestinal transplant. Sample: unstimulated CD4+ T cells sorted from spleen or lymph node cells, taken before intestinal transplant. The genes are TRBV2 and TRBJ1-2; the D gene is possibly TRBD1 (5 bases). The CDR3 protein is CASSEGGREWYGYTF. DNA of the CDR3: TGTGCCAGCAGTGAAGGGGGCAGGGAATGGTATGGCTACACCTTC. The whole variable domain, filled in from reference TRBV2 and TRBJ1-2, reads EPEVTQTPSHQVTQMGQEVILRCVPISNHLYFYWYRQILGQKVEFLVSFYNNEISEKSEIFDDQFSVERPDGSNFTLKIRSTKLEDSAMYFCASSEGGREWYGYTFGSGTRLTVV.